This paragraph covers one TCR beta chain sequence. There are 14 residues in the CDR3. Trimming took off 4 bases at V and 9 bases at J, with 14 bases between the two ends. CDR1 and CDR2 (germline): SGDLS, YYNGEE. This sample was included in a study of blood T cell repertoires in COVID-19. Source study methods: The authors estimated nucleated cell counts from reference gene primer amplification. Assay: immunoSEQ multiplex PCR; the TCRdb copy retains only in-frame clones and omits some. V and J calls and clone size are given by that table; D and trimming were obtained from the DNA. This sample has fewer than 90,000 clones; roughly 87% occur once, and the top ten carry about 6.7%.

Sequencing was performed on peripheral blood. The chain has TRBV9 and TRBJ1-6, with D maybe TRBD1 (6 bases). This TCR was recovered from a man aged 65 to 79 with acute or convalescent COVID-19. Here the CDR3 reads CASSIGGDGSPLHF. CDR3 DNA sequence: TGTGCCAGCAGCATAGGGGGAGACGGTTCACCCCTCCACTTT.